Detailed here is one TCR beta chain. The data stem from a study of T cell changes during pregnancy in multiple sclerosis. The protocol was immunoSEQ multiplex PCR, while the TCRdb copy is restricted to in-frame clones and leaves out a portion. The sample records over 50,000 clones, approximately 91% being singletons. Sequencing used peripheral blood, obtained after pregnancy. The TCR originated in a female donor with multiple sclerosis, enrolled in a pregnancy study.

CDR3 region: CASSYSGWEAGELFF. CDR3 DNA: TGTGCCAGCAGCTATTCAGGGTGGGAGGCGGGGGAGCTGTTTTTT. The chain recombines TRBV11-2 with TRBJ2-2; maybe TRBD2 (6 bases). The CDR3 extends over 15 amino acids. The V end lost 4 bases, the J end lost 8 bases, and 17 bases lay between the germline ends. CDR1 is SGHAT and CDR2 is FQNNGV in the germline V gene.